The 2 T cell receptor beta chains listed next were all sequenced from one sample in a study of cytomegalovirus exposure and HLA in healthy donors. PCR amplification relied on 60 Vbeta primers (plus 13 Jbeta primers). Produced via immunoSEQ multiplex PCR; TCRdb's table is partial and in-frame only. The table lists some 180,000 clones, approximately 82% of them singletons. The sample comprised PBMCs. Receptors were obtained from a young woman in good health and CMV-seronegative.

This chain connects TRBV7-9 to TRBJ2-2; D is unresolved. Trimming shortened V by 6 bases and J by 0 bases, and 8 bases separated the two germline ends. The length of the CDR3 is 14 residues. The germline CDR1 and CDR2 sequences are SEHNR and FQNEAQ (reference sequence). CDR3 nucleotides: TGTGCCAGCAGATTGACTTCGAACACCGGGGAGCTGTTTTTT. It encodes CASRLTSNTGELFF.

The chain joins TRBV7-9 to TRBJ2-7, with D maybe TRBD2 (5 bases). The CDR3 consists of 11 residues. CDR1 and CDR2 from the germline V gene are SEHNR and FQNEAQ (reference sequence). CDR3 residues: CSSSRGYEQYV. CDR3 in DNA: TGTTCCAGCAGCCGGGGTTACGAGCAGTACGTC.